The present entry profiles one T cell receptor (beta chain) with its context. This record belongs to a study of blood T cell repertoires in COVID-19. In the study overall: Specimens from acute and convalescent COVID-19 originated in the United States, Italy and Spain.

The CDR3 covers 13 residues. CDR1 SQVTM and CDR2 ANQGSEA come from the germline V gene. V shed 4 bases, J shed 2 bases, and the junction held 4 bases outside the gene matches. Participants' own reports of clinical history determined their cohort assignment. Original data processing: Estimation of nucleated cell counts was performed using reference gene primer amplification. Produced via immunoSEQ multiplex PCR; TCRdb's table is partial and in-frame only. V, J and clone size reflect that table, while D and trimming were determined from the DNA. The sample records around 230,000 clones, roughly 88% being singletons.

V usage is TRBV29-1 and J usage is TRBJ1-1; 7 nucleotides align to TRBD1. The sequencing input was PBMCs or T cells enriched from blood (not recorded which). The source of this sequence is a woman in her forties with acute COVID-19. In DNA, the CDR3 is TGCAGCGTTGGCAGGGGGAGAAACACTGAAGCTTTCTTT. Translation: CSVGRGRNTEAFF. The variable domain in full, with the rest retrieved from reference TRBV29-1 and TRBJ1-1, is SAVISQKPSRDICQRGTSLTIQCQVDSQVTMMFWYRQQPGQSLTLIATANQGSEATYESGFVIDKFPISRPNLTFSTLTVSNMSPEDSSIYLCSVGRGRNTEAFFGQGTRLTVV.